The 26 T cell receptor beta chains presented below share a single source sample, sequenced in a study of CD8 T cells in Susac syndrome. It was with random hexamers that roughly 0.45 to 1 ug RNA was reverse transcribed. TCRdb redid the calling of the immunoSEQ multiplex PCR reads with MiXCR, one entry per CDR3 protein. The sample lists some 400,000 distinct CDR3 sequences; around 85% were seen once. The sample taken for sequencing was CD8+ T cells from PBMCs. The receptors here all came from a human donor with multiple sclerosis.

The rearrangement uses TRBV7-9 and TRBJ2-2; either TRBD1 or TRBD2 may fit D (5 bases each). Trimming pared 5 bases from V and 4 bases from J, leaving 14 bases between. The CDR3 contains 15 residues. The germline V gene has CDR1 SEHNR and CDR2 FQNEAQ (reference sequence). For the CDR3, the DNA is TGTGCCAGCAGCCCCGGGGCCGAAGGCACCGGGGAGCTGTTTTTT. This translates into CASSPGAEGTGELFF.

V is TRBV4-1 and J is TRBJ2-1; D possibly uses TRBD1 or TRBD2 (5 bases each). There are 17 residues in the CDR3. Germline loops: CDR1 MGHRA, CDR2 YSYEKL. With 1 base removed from V and 2 bases from J, the gap between germline ends came to 15 bases. The DNA of the CDR3 is TGCGCCAGCAGCCAAGGTCCCCCCGGGACCACCTACAATGAGCAGTTCTTC. Translated: CASSQGPPGTTYNEQFF.

This rearrangement joins TRBV27 to TRBJ2-5, with D perhaps TRBD1 (6 bases). Trimming took 3 bases from V and 1 from J, leaving 9 bases between them. Looked up from germline, CDR1 is MNHEY and CDR2 is SMNVEV (reference sequence). The CDR3 spans 14 residues. CDR3 bases: TGTGCCAGCAGTTTTAGGGGGACCCAAGAGACCCAGTACTTC. This codes for CASSFRGTQETQYF.

V and J are TRBV2 and TRBJ2-7; D is possibly TRBD2 (5 bases). V lost 7 bases to trimming and J lost 2 bases, with 9 bases between them. Germline V gene lookup returns CDR1 SNHLY and CDR2 FYNNEI. The CDR3 contains 12 residues. The CDR3 bases are TGTGCCAGCAAGGGCGGGCCCTACGAGCAGTACTTC. Residues: CASKGGPYEQYF.

The chain joins TRBV5-1 to TRBJ1-1; the D is unclear. The germline V gene has CDR1 SGHRS and CDR2 YFSETQ. The CDR3 extends over 15 amino acids. V lost 0 bases and J 2 bases, leaving 11 bases between the germline ends. The CDR3 here is CASSLGPWGNTEAFF. CDR3 in DNA: TGCGCCAGCAGCTTGGGCCCGTGGGGTAACACTGAAGCTTTCTTT.

The genes are TRBV5-6 and TRBJ1-4; a weak D match, TRBD1 (6 bases). The V gene lost 2 bases and the J gene lost 4 bases, with 12 bases spanning the gap. The CDR3 is made up of 15 amino acids. Germline CDR1 and CDR2: SGHDT and YYEEEE. The CDR3 here is CASSFTGTRNEKLFF. In DNA, the CDR3 is TGTGCCAGCAGCTTTACAGGGACTCGTAATGAAAAACTGTTTTTT.

This chain joins TRBV7-8 and TRBJ1-1, with unresolved D. The CDR3 has 14 residues. CDR1 and CDR2 from the germline V gene are SGHVS and FQNEAQ. V gave up 0 bases and J gave up 4 bases, with 9 bases separating them. The CDR3 coding sequence is TGTGCCAGCAGCTTAGCCCCCGAGGCCACTGAAGCTTTCTTT. It is translated as CASSLAPEATEAFF.

V usage is TRBV4-1 and J usage is TRBJ1-1, with D possibly being TRBD1 (5 bases). V was pared by 0 bases and J by 3 bases, with 8 bases between. The CDR3 is 14 amino acids. Looked up from germline, CDR1 is MGHRA and CDR2 is YSYEKL. The CDR3 DNA reads as TGCGCCAGCAGCCAAGATCGGGACTACACTGAAGCTTTCTTT. Translated, it gives CASSQDRDYTEAFF.

This clonotype was seen more than once but under ten times. The rearrangement links TRBV19 to TRBJ2-5; a weak D match, TRBD1 (5 bases). Germline V gene lookup returns CDR1 LNHDA and CDR2 SQIVND (reference sequence). V gave up 4 bases and J gave up 1 base, with 10 bases separating them. CDR3 length: 14 residues. The CDR3 nucleotides read TGTGCCAGTAGTAGATGGGGCGTCCAAGAGACCCAGTACTTC. Translated: CASSRWGVQETQYF.

This chain joins TRBV7-8 and TRBJ1-1, with a tentative D call TRBD1 (6 bases). Germline V CDR1 and CDR2: SGHVS, FQNEAQ. Trimming cost V 2 bases and J 0 bases, with 16 bases left between them. The CDR3 totals 17 residues. Here the CDR3 DNA reads TGTGCCAGCAGCTTAAGGTCCTGGGACAAGATGAACACTGAAGCTTTCTTT. It translates to CASSLRSWDKMNTEAFF.

This clonotype was recorded only once. The chain uses TRBV6-5 and TRBJ1-2; D call uncertain. The germline gives CDR1 MNHEY, CDR2 SVGAGI. The CDR3 is 12 amino acids. The V end was cut by 6 bases, the J end by 9 bases, with 14 bases between. The CDR3 reads CASSEGHGSYTF. DNA for the CDR3: TGTGCCAGCAGCGAAGGGCATGGAAGCTACACCTTC.

The chain recombines TRBV29-1 with TRBJ1-1; TRBD1 matches 7 bases. Trimming took 3 bases from V and 4 from J; bases not matched to a gene: 8. The CDR3 consists of 14 residues. The V gene's germline CDR1 is SQVTM and CDR2 ANQGSEA. CDR3 nucleotide sequence: TGCAGCGTTGAGAATACAGGGGTTTCCACTGAAGCTTTCTTT. It specifies CSVENTGVSTEAFF.

This rearrangement joins TRBV7-9 to TRBJ2-1; 7 bases map to TRBD2. Germline CDR1 is SEHNR and CDR2 is FQNEAQ (reference sequence). V lost 6 bases and J lost 3; bases outside the gene matches: 2. CDR3 length: 13 residues. DNA of the CDR3: TGTGCCAGCAGGCGGGAGAACTACAATGAGCAGTTCTTC. Its translation is CASRRENYNEQFF.

This clonotype was counted between two and nine times. The CDR3 region has the DNA TGTGCCAGCAGTTACGGGACGATGGATGAGCAGTTCTTC. This translates into CASSYGTMDEQFF. The genes are TRBV6-6 and TRBJ2-1; D tentatively fits TRBD1 or TRBD2 (5 bases each). Germline V gene data show CDR1 as MNHNY and CDR2 as SVGAGI (reference sequence). The CDR3 loop spans 13 amino acids. With 2 bases removed from V and 8 bases from J, the gap between germline ends came to 10 bases.

V and J are TRBV5-1 and TRBJ2-1; D might be TRBD1 (5 bases). With 5 bases removed from V and 3 bases from J, the gap between germline ends came to 15 bases. This CDR3 is built from 15 residues. Germline CDR1 reads SGHRS; CDR2 reads YFSETQ. This CDR3 reads CASSFGRDYYNEQFF. The CDR3 DNA reads as TGCGCCAGCAGTTTCGGCAGGGATTACTACAATGAGCAGTTCTTC. Full variable domain (rest looked up from reference TRBV5-1 and TRBJ2-1): KAGVTQTPRYLIKTRGQQVTLSCSPISGHRSVSWYQQTPGQGLQFLFEYFSETQRNKGNFPGRFSGRQFSNSRSEMNVSTLELGDSALYLCASSFGRDYYNEQFFGPGTRLTVL.

CDR3 sequence (DNA): TGTGCCAGTAGGTCACAGGGCAATCAGCCCCAGCATTTT. Its protein product is CASRSQGNQPQHF. This chain connects TRBV19 to TRBJ1-5, with D tentatively TRBD1 (5 bases). CDR3 length: 13 amino acids. V lost 6 bases to trimming and J lost 2 bases, with 8 bases between them. CDR1 and CDR2 (germline): LNHDA, SQIVND (reference sequence).

The V call is TRBV27, the J call TRBJ2-1; TRBD2 agrees at 10 bases. CDR3 size: 16 residues. With V trimmed by 5 bases and J by 5 bases, 9 bases remained unmatched. Germline loops: CDR1 MNHEY, CDR2 SMNVEV (reference sequence). The DNA for the CDR3 is TGTGCCAGCAGTCCCCTTTGGAGCGGGAGGGACAATGAGCAGTTCTTC. It yields the protein CASSPLWSGRDNEQFF.

This chain links TRBV4-1 with TRBJ2-1; the D is unclear. The V gene's germline CDR1 is MGHRA and CDR2 YSYEKL. This CDR3 is 13 amino acids long. V dropped 0 bases and J dropped 6 bases, with 6 bases sitting between them. CDR3 sequence reads: CASSQDRSNEQFF. CDR3 in DNA: TGCGCCAGCAGCCAAGATAGGTCCAATGAGCAGTTCTTC.

Details on this clonotype: Compared with germline, one end of the junction differs, possibly owing to a read error. V usage is TRBV4-1 and J usage is TRBJ2-3, with D tentatively TRBD1 (5 bases). The CDR3 is 17 amino acids. CDR1 is MGHRA and CDR2 is YSYEKL in the germline V gene. The CDR3 DNA reads as TGCGCCAGCGGCCAATGGCAGGGCGGCCGCCAAGCAGATACGCAGTATTTT. Translated, it gives CASGQWQGGRQADTQYF.

This clonotype was seen a single time. This chain joins TRBV6-5 and TRBJ2-1; the D gene is possibly TRBD2 (7 bases). This CDR3 region has 15 residues. Trimming cost V 2 bases and J 4 bases, with 12 bases left between them. CDR1 is MNHEY, CDR2 SVGAGI, per germline. The CDR3 coding sequence is TGTGCCAGCAGTTACGGACTAGGGGGGTACAATGAGCAGTTCTTC. Protein product: CASSYGLGGYNEQFF.

This chain uses TRBV12-3 or TRBV12-4 with TRBJ2-1; TRBD2 might be the D (6 bases). This CDR3 spans 16 amino acids. Deletions cut 2 bases from V and 5 bases from J, with 16 bases between. CDR3 DNA sequence: TGTGCCAGCAGTTTAAGGAGGGGTAGGCTCCACAATGAGCAGTTCTTC. Translating gives CASSLRRGRLHNEQFF.

A single count supports this clonotype. This sequence joins TRBV10-2 and TRBJ2-4; a possible D gene is TRBD2 (6 bases). The CDR3 is 16 residues long. Trimming left V 2 bases short and J 8 bases short, with 19 bases between. Germline V gene lookup returns CDR1 WSHSY and CDR2 SAAADI. Here the CDR3 DNA reads TGCGCCAGCAGTGAGATCCGGGGACTTACTGGGGACATTCAGTACTTC. Translation: CASSEIRGLTGDIQYF.

Details on this clonotype: The junction shows a germline mismatch at one end, possibly a read error. The rearrangement uses TRBV4-1 and TRBJ2-3; perhaps TRBD1 as D (5 bases). CDR1 and CDR2 (germline): MGHRA, YSYEKL. The CDR3 sequence is 11 residues long. The CDR3 loop reads CASSQGDTQYF. CDR3 in DNA: TGTGCCAGTAGTCAGGGAGATACGCAGTATTTT.

This clonotype was seen only once. This CDR3 is CASSYVLRGGMAEQYF. The CDR3, as DNA: TGTGCCAGCAGTTACGTTTTGCGGGGGGGCATGGCCGAGCAGTACTTC. The chain links TRBV6-5 to TRBJ2-7; 9 bases are a match to TRBD2. The CDR3 has 16 amino acids. J lost 6 bases, V lost 2 bases, and 11 bases had no gene match. In germline, CDR1 is MNHEY, CDR2 SVGAGI.

The rearrangement joins TRBV6-5 to TRBJ2-5; 8 positions match TRBD2. The CDR3 totals 14 residues. Per the germline V gene, CDR1 is MNHEY and CDR2 is SVGAGI. The V and J ends lost 7 bases and 5 bases, in that order; junction bases with no gene match: 9. The CDR3 region is CASKSAGGWETQYF. The CDR3 DNA sequence: TGTGCCAGCAAGTCGGCGGGAGGTTGGGAGACCCAGTACTTC.

This rearrangement joins TRBV4-1 to TRBJ1-1; D unresolved. The V gene lost 2 bases and the J gene lost 4 bases, with 5 bases spanning the gap. The length of the CDR3 is 12 residues. CDR1 and CDR2 from the germline V gene are MGHRA and YSYEKL. The CDR3 here is CASSQLTTEAFF. In DNA form, the CDR3 reads TGCGCCAGCAGCCAATTAACCACTGAAGCTTTCTTT.